This T cell receptor beta chain was identified in a study of T-cell reconstitution after alpha-beta-depleted transplantation in children. In this sample, this clonotype turned up many times. As it was prepared, the TCRbeta library received unique molecular identifiers. TCRdb re-called the PCR reads with MiXCR, one entry per CDR3 protein. The sample consists of more than 90,000 distinct CDR3 sequences, 8% to 9% of them appearing once. Germline V gene sequence: CDR1 DFQATT, CDR2 SNEGSKA (reference sequence). The CDR3 spans 11 residues. Trimming left V 3 bases short and J 10 bases short, with 10 bases between.

Sequences were derived from PBMCs from the stem cell graft donor, sampled from the stem cell graft. V gene TRBV20-1 combines with J gene TRBJ2-1; D gene unclear. The sequence came from a human donor who donated a stem cell graft to a child with congenital amegakaryocytic thrombocytopenia. CDR3 bases: TGCAGTGCTAGGGTGGGCCCAGAGCAGTTCTTC. Translating it yields CSARVGPEQFF.